Listed below are T cell receptor beta chains from one sample, sequenced in a study of blood T cell repertoires in COVID-19. Profiling relied on immunoSEQ multiplex PCR, and the TCRdb table lists in-frame clones only, not all of them. The sample gives fewer than 500,000 clones, roughly 86% of which show up once; 1.1% is in the top ten. The specimen sequenced was peripheral blood. These receptors all stem from a human donor with acute or convalescent COVID-19. The donor label of this sample is uncertain. Each CDR3 is given with its conserved first and last residue. A D gene is named only where the DNA matches it firmly. Clone size appears in some rows only: once, few, many, or a class for an expanded clone.

D gene	clone size	V gene	J gene	CDR3 protein	CDR3 DNA
-	once	TRBV19	TRBJ1-5	CASSIIFRVRDQPQHF	TGTGCCAGTAGTATAATATTCAGGGTACGGGATCAGCCCCAGCATTTT
-	-	TRBV19	TRBJ2-1	CASSKERNSYNEQFF	TGTGCCAGTAGTAAGGAGCGGAACTCCTACAATGAGCAGTTCTTC
TRBD1	once	TRBV6-5	TRBJ1-2	CASSFDRAPYGYTF	TGTGCCAGCAGTTTTGACAGGGCCCCCTATGGCTACACCTTC
-	few	TRBV25-1	TRBJ1-2	CASSGPGGTYYGYTF	TGTGCCAGCAGTGGTCCGGGCGGGACCTACTATGGCTACACCTTC
-	-	TRBV5-5	TRBJ1-4	CASTRGHREEKLFF	TGTGCCAGCACCAGGGGACATCGGGAAGAAAAACTGTTTTTT
-	-	TRBV5-1	TRBJ1-3	CASSLRGSGNTIYF	TGCGCCAGCAGCTTGAGGGGATCCGGAAACACCATATATTTT
TRBD1	-	TRBV5-4	TRBJ1-3	CASSLGQGALSGNTIYF	TGTGCCAGCAGCTTGGGCCAGGGGGCGCTTAGTGGAAACACCATATATTTT
TRBD1	-	TRBV3-1/TRBV3-2	TRBJ1-2	CASSQTTRTGNGYTF	TGTGCCAGCAGCCAAACTACCCGGACAGGGAATGGCTACACCTTC
-	-	TRBV7-8	TRBJ2-3	CASRRGGDTQYF	TGTGCCAGCAGAAGAGGGGGAGATACGCAGTATTTT
TRBD1	-	TRBV27	TRBJ1-6	CASSSRQGTISPLHF	TGTGCCAGCAGTTCCCGACAGGGGACGATTTCACCCCTCCACTTT
TRBD1	-	TRBV2	TRBJ1-1	CASRGRQGLNTEAFF	TGTGCCAGCAGGGGGAGACAGGGTTTGAACACTGAAGCTTTCTTT
TRBD1	-	TRBV6-1	TRBJ1-5	CASSEAGGWPQHF	TGTGCCAGCAGTGAGGCAGGGGGTTGGCCCCAGCATTTT
TRBD2	-	TRBV7-9	TRBJ2-7	CASSFGGGKTYEQYF	TGTGCCAGCAGCTTCGGCGGGGGTAAAACCTACGAGCAGTACTTC
-	-	TRBV20-1	TRBJ1-5	CSASRQPQHF	TGCAGTGCCTCGCGCCAGCCCCAGCATTTT
-	once	TRBV6-5	TRBJ1-1	CASSLFGGTEAFF	TGTGCCAGCAGTCTGTTCGGGGGCACTGAAGCTTTCTTT
TRBD2	once	TRBV11-2	TRBJ2-7	CASSLVGSGGLRGYEQYF	TGTGCCAGCAGCTTAGTAGGTAGCGGGGGTCTGCGTGGCTACGAGCAGTACTTC
TRBD1	few	TRBV3-1/TRBV3-2	TRBJ2-2	CASSRPGTGRSGELFF	TGTGCCAGCAGCCGTCCCGGGACAGGGAGGTCCGGGGAGCTGTTTTTT
-	-	TRBV4-1	TRBJ2-1	CASSQDPRGAFGNEQFF	TGCGCCAGCAGCCAAGATCCCCGGGGGGCATTTGGAAATGAGCAGTTCTTC
TRBD2	few	TRBV11-3	TRBJ2-1	CASSLAGLDSFQFF	TGTGCCAGCAGCTTAGCTGGACTAGATTCATTTCAGTTCTTC
-	-	TRBV7-2	TRBJ1-2	CASSLTVFGYTF	TGTGCCAGCAGCTTAACAGTCTTTGGCTACACCTTC
TRBD1	-	TRBV27	TRBJ1-6	CASRGGTGGVSPLHF	TGTGCCAGCAGAGGGGGGACAGGGGGCGTCTCACCCCTCCACTTT
TRBD1	few	TRBV12-5	TRBJ2-7	CASANRGPYEQYF	TGTGCTAGTGCCAACAGGGGGCCCTACGAGCAGTACTTC
-	-	TRBV5-6	TRBJ2-6	CASSPDLGANVLTF	TGTGCCAGCAGCCCGGACTTAGGGGCCAACGTCCTGACTTTC
-	-	TRBV4-2	TRBJ1-6	CASSQQGGGSYNSPLHF	TGTGCCAGCAGCCAACAGGGAGGGGGCTCCTATAATTCACCCCTCCACTTT
TRBD1	-	TRBV28	TRBJ1-5	CASRVDRGRNEPQHF	TGTGCCAGCAGAGTGGACAGGGGGCGAAATGAGCCCCAGCATTTT
-	-	TRBV5-1	TRBJ2-2	CASRFIANTGELFF	TGCGCCAGCAGATTTATCGCGAACACCGGGGAGCTGTTTTTT
-	-	TRBV12-3/TRBV12-4	TRBJ1-2	CASTSGDYGYTF	TGTGCCAGCACCTCAGGGGACTATGGCTACACCTTC
-	-	TRBV6-5	TRBJ2-7	CASTKAGLYEQYF	TGTGCCAGCACCAAAGCGGGTCTTTACGAGCAGTACTTC
TRBD2	-	TRBV11-3	TRBJ2-5	CASSLAGTSGRETQYF	TGTGCCAGCAGCTTAGCCGGGACTAGCGGGAGGGAGACCCAGTACTTC
TRBD2	-	TRBV2	TRBJ2-1	CASRDSGLAVNEQFF	TGTGCCAGCAGAGATTCGGGACTAGCAGTTAATGAGCAGTTCTTC
TRBD1	once	TRBV19	TRBJ1-5	CASSVRQGAMRASNQPQHF	TGTGCCAGTAGCGTGCGACAGGGGGCGATGCGAGCGAGCAATCAGCCCCAGCATTTT
TRBD1	-	TRBV19	TRBJ1-1	CASRGQGNTEAFF	TGTGCCAGTAGGGGACAGGGAAACACTGAAGCTTTCTTT
-	-	TRBV10-1	TRBJ1-1	CASSEQGNTEAFF	TGCGCCAGCAGTGAACAGGGAAACACTGAAGCTTTCTTT
-	-	TRBV27	TRBJ1-2	CASSFRDSYGYTF	TGTGCCAGCAGTTTCAGGGATAGCTATGGCTACACCTTC
TRBD1	-	TRBV5-1	TRBJ2-5	CASSSGQVIQETQYF	TGCGCCAGCAGCTCCGGACAGGTTATCCAAGAGACCCAGTACTTC
TRBD1	-	TRBV2	TRBJ1-2	CASSEWGQGDSNYGYTF	TGTGCCAGCAGTGAATGGGGACAGGGCGATTCTAACTATGGCTACACCTTC
-	-	TRBV2	TRBJ2-2	CASSDQGKISGELFF	TGTGCCAGCAGTGACCAGGGGAAGATTTCCGGGGAGCTGTTTTTT
TRBD1	-	TRBV27	TRBJ2-2	CASSLWGQGNTGELFF	TGTGCCAGCAGTTTATGGGGACAGGGGAACACCGGGGAGCTGTTTTTT
TRBD1	-	TRBV10-3	TRBJ2-5	CAISGAEDREEETQYF	TGTGCCATCAGTGGGGCCGAGGACAGGGAAGAAGAGACCCAGTACTTC
TRBD2	-	TRBV7-2	TRBJ2-7	CASSLVAAGEQYF	TGTGCCAGCAGCTTGGTAGCAGCGGGGGAGCAGTACTTC
-	-	TRBV11-2	TRBJ1-6	CASSSQGTYNSPLHF	TGTGCCAGCAGCTCCCAGGGGACCTATAATTCACCCCTCCACTTT
TRBD1	-	TRBV20-1	TRBJ1-5	CSASIGGQGGDQPQHF	TGCAGTGCTAGTATTGGGGGACAGGGAGGGGATCAGCCCCAGCATTTT
TRBD2	-	TRBV4-2	TRBJ2-7	CASSQDSTSGPAYEQYF	TGTGCCAGCAGCCAAGACTCCACTAGCGGACCCGCCTACGAGCAGTACTTC